The TCR beta chain described here comes from a study of OX40 agonist ivuxolimab in advanced cancers. On the study more broadly: In this cohort, patients received ivuxolimab, an agonistic anti-OX40 (CD134) antibody.

The V gene's germline CDR1 is MNHNY and CDR2 SVGAGI (reference sequence). CDR3 length equals 15 residues. Trimming shortened V by 8 bases and J by 3 bases, and 16 bases separated the two germline ends. Libraries were prepared by immunoSEQ multiplex PCR; TCRdb keeps only in-frame clonotypes and omits some of them. The sample has around 74,000 clones, about 85% seen once; the top ten hold roughly 0.66%. Study results and limitations: Low clonal expansion, among the lowest seen, marked partial responders at 0.1-3.0 mg/kg. At 0.1 to 3.0 mg/kg and by week 6, CD4+ and CD8+ T cells in the blood had expanded clonally.

About this clone itself: Its cognate antigen is unknown.

This clonotype was sampled from an adult with an advanced solid tumor such as melanoma, head and neck, liver or kidney cancer. This sequence joins TRBV6-6 and TRBJ2-2, with no clear D. The sample here was CD4+ or CD8+ T cells sorted from blood, taken in a trial of the OX40 agonist ivuxolimab. The CDR3 region is CASGPPRWDTGELFF. Written as DNA, the CDR3 is TGTGCCAGCGGGCCCCCCAGGTGGGACACCGGGGAGCTGTTTTTT.